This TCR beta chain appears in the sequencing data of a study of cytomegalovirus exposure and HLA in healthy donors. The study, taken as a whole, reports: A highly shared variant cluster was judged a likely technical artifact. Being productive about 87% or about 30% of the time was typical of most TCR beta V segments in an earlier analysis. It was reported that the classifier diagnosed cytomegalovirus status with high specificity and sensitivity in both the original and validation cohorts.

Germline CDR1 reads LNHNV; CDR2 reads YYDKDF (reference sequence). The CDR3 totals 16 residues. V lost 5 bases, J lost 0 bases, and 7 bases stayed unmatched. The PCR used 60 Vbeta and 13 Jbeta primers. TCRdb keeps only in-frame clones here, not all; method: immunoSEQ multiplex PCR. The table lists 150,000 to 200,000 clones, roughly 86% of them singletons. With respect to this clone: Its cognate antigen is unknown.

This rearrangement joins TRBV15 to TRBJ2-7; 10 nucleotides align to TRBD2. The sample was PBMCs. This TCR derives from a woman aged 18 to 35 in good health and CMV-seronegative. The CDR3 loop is CATSAQLAGSSYEQYF. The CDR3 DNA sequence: TGTGCCACCAGCGCACAACTAGCGGGGAGCTCCTACGAGCAGTACTTC.